The entry below gives a single TCR beta chain sequence along with its context. Antigen: not known. The CDR3 length is 14 residues. V was pared by 7 bases and J by 3 bases, with 12 bases of the junction left unmatched. Germline CDR1 reads SQVTM; CDR2 reads ANQGSEA. This sample is part of a study of breast tumors, draining lymph nodes, adjacent tissues. MiXCR was run by TCRdb on the multiplex PCR reads, yielding one entry per CDR3 protein. Among 12,000 or so distinct CDR3 sequences, less than 70% were seen once, and the ten largest hold roughly 36%. Study results and caveats: Data only fit, rather than demonstrated, lymph node origin of most tumor T cells. Tumor repertoires ranked between lymph nodes and nontumor tissue in diversity, with V and J gene preferences. Luminal-like breast cancer showed significantly higher tumor–nontumor repertoire similarity than basal-like. Findings are consistent with lymph node origin and intratumoral expansion of most tumor T cells.

The TCR was taken from a female donor with breast cancer. Some clones in this sample may be carry-over from other donors' samples. Input material: breast tumor tissue. The chain employs TRBV29-1 and TRBJ2-7; TRBD1 matches 7 bases. The CDR3 bases are TGCAGCGCCAAGATCCGGGACAGAATCTACGAGCAGTACTTC. Protein: CSAKIRDRIYEQYF.